A selection of T cell receptor beta chains follows, all from one sample in a study of T cell repertoires in cytomegalovirus infection. TCRdb recomputed calls from the reads with MiXCR, one row per CDR3 protein. The data contain 200,000 to 300,000 distinct CDR3 sequences, 6% to 8% of them singletons. Sequencing was carried out using PBMCs. These receptors came from a human donor in good health (CMV status not recorded). Some clones in this sample may be carry-over from other donors' samples. Each CDR3 is given with its conserved first and last residue. Each record gives: J gene, clone size, D gene, V gene, CDR3 DNA, CDR3 protein. A D gene is named only where the DNA matches it firmly. Rows may omit the clone size; those that give it use once, few, many or a size class.

j_gene: TRBJ2-2
abundance: many
d_gene: TRBD1
v_gene: TRBV28
CDR3nt: TGTGCCAGCAGTCCGGACAGGGCCCAAAGAACCGGGGAGCTGTTTTTT
CDR3aa: CASSPDRAQRTGELFF

j_gene: TRBJ2-7
abundance: many
d_gene: .
v_gene: TRBV6-1
CDR3nt: TGTGCCAGCAGGAGGGGCAGGGCGGCCGAGCAGTACTTC
CDR3aa: CASRRGRAAEQYF

j_gene: TRBJ1-6
abundance: many
d_gene: TRBD1
v_gene: TRBV12-3/TRBV12-4
CDR3nt: TGTGCCAGCAGTTCACGGACAGGGAGCTCCTATAATTCACCCCTCCACTTT
CDR3aa: CASSSRTGSSYNSPLHF

j_gene: TRBJ1-1
abundance: many
d_gene: .
v_gene: TRBV7-2
CDR3nt: TGTGCCAGCAGCTTAGACGTCGGCAGAAGCACTGAAGCTTTCTTT
CDR3aa: CASSLDVGRSTEAFF

j_gene: TRBJ1-4
abundance: many
d_gene: .
v_gene: TRBV29-1
CDR3nt: TGCAGCGTTGGACAGCAATCTAATGAAAAACTGTTTTTT
CDR3aa: CSVGQQSNEKLFF

j_gene: TRBJ1-5
abundance: many
d_gene: .
v_gene: TRBV6-2/TRBV6-3
CDR3nt: TGTGCCAGCAGGGGACATGGGGGAACCAATCAGCCCCAGCATTTT
CDR3aa: CASRGHGGTNQPQHF

j_gene: TRBJ2-1
abundance: many
d_gene: .
v_gene: TRBV28
CDR3nt: TGTGCCAGCAGGCTAGGCGGGGCGCACAATGAGCAGTTCTTC
CDR3aa: CASRLGGAHNEQFF

j_gene: TRBJ2-1
abundance: many
d_gene: .
v_gene: TRBV12-3/TRBV12-4
CDR3nt: TGTGCCAGCAGTTCCCTCAACAATGAGCAGTTCTTC
CDR3aa: CASSSLNNEQFF

j_gene: TRBJ2-5
abundance: many
d_gene: TRBD2
v_gene: TRBV7-8
CDR3nt: TGTGCCAGCAGCCCCGGGGGGGGGTCTTCAGAGACCCAGTACTTC
CDR3aa: CASSPGGGSSETQYF

j_gene: TRBJ2-2
abundance: many
d_gene: .
v_gene: TRBV20-1
CDR3nt: TGCAGTGCTAGAGTGGCGGGGTTGAACACCGGGGAGCTGTTTTTT
CDR3aa: CSARVAGLNTGELFF

j_gene: TRBJ1-1
abundance: many
d_gene: TRBD1
v_gene: TRBV7-2
CDR3nt: TGTGCCAGCAGCTATGACAGGGGGAACACTGAAGCTTTCTTT
CDR3aa: CASSYDRGNTEAFF

j_gene: TRBJ1-1
abundance: many
d_gene: TRBD1
v_gene: TRBV7-9
CDR3nt: TGTGCCAGCAGCCCAGGACAGGGTGAGAGGACTGAAGCTTTCTTT
CDR3aa: CASSPGQGERTEAFF

j_gene: TRBJ1-5
abundance: few
d_gene: .
v_gene: TRBV4-3
CDR3nt: TGCGCCAGCAGCCAAGATTTATTAGACAGGAATCAGCCCCAGCATTTT
CDR3aa: CASSQDLLDRNQPQHF

j_gene: TRBJ1-1
abundance: many
d_gene: .
v_gene: TRBV25-1
CDR3nt: TGTGCCAGCAGTGATAGCAGGGTCGGGAACACTGAAGCTTTCTTT
CDR3aa: CASSDSRVGNTEAFF

j_gene: TRBJ1-5
abundance: many
d_gene: TRBD1
v_gene: TRBV6-2/TRBV6-3
CDR3nt: TGTGCCAGCAGTTACGGGACAGTCAATCAGCCCCAGCATTTT
CDR3aa: CASSYGTVNQPQHF

j_gene: TRBJ1-5
abundance: many
d_gene: TRBD1
v_gene: TRBV7-2
CDR3nt: TGTGCCAGCAGCTTAGAGGGGGCAAACAGGGGCGGTCAGCCCCAGCATTTT
CDR3aa: CASSLEGANRGGQPQHF

j_gene: TRBJ1-1
abundance: many
d_gene: .
v_gene: TRBV10-3
CDR3nt: TGTGCCATCAGTGAGATATACATGAACACTGAAGCTTTCTTT
CDR3aa: CAISEIYMNTEAFF

j_gene: TRBJ2-1
abundance: many
d_gene: TRBD2
v_gene: TRBV6-2/TRBV6-3
CDR3nt: TGTGCCAGCAGTTCCCGACTAGCGGAGTACAATGAGCAGTTCTTC
CDR3aa: CASSSRLAEYNEQFF

j_gene: TRBJ2-1
abundance: many
d_gene: TRBD1
v_gene: TRBV6-2/TRBV6-3
CDR3nt: TGTGCCAGCAGTTACGGGAGGACAGGGGTGTACAATGAGCAGTTCTTC
CDR3aa: CASSYGRTGVYNEQFF

j_gene: TRBJ1-4
abundance: many
d_gene: .
v_gene: TRBV20-1
CDR3nt: TGCAGTGCCTCGCTGGCAGGGGCGAATGAAAAACTGTTTTTT
CDR3aa: CSASLAGANEKLFF

j_gene: TRBJ2-1
abundance: many
d_gene: TRBD2
v_gene: TRBV20-1
CDR3nt: TGCAGTGCAACCGGGACTAGCGGCCACAATGAGCAGTTCTTC
CDR3aa: CSATGTSGHNEQFF

j_gene: TRBJ2-1
abundance: many
d_gene: .
v_gene: TRBV5-5
CDR3nt: TGTGCCAGCAGCCTTATCGGGGGCCCTTCCTACAATGAGCAGTTCTTC
CDR3aa: CASSLIGGPSYNEQFF

j_gene: TRBJ2-3
abundance: .
d_gene: .
v_gene: TRBV12-3/TRBV12-4
CDR3nt: TGTGCCAGCAGTACGGGACCGAGCACAGATACGCAGTATTTT
CDR3aa: CASSTGPSTDTQYF

j_gene: TRBJ1-1
abundance: many
d_gene: .
v_gene: TRBV7-2
CDR3nt: TGTGCCAGCAGCGCCGGGCATTCGAACACTGAAGCTTTCTTT
CDR3aa: CASSAGHSNTEAFF

j_gene: TRBJ2-3
abundance: many
d_gene: .
v_gene: TRBV6-2/TRBV6-3
CDR3nt: TGTGCCAGCAGCTTCGGGGCGAGGGCTACGCAGTATTTT
CDR3aa: CASSFGARATQYF

j_gene: TRBJ1-2
abundance: few
d_gene: .
v_gene: TRBV20-1
CDR3nt: TGCAGTGCTGGGCTGACAGCTAACTATGGCTACACCTTC
CDR3aa: CSAGLTANYGYTF

j_gene: TRBJ2-7
abundance: many
d_gene: .
v_gene: TRBV2
CDR3nt: TGTGCCAGCAGGGGGGGGACAGGCCTCTCCTACGAGCAGTACTTC
CDR3aa: CASRGGTGLSYEQYF

j_gene: TRBJ2-1
abundance: many
d_gene: TRBD1
v_gene: TRBV20-1
CDR3nt: TGCAGTGCCCAGGGGGCGGGTGAGCAGTTCTTC
CDR3aa: CSAQGAGEQFF

j_gene: TRBJ1-2
abundance: many
d_gene: .
v_gene: TRBV7-9
CDR3nt: TGTGCCAGCACCAGACCGTCAGGCCCAGACTATGGCTACACCTTC
CDR3aa: CASTRPSGPDYGYTF

j_gene: TRBJ2-2
abundance: many
d_gene: .
v_gene: TRBV15
CDR3nt: TGTGCCACCAGCAGAACTCACCTATTCAACACCGGGGAGCTGTTTTTT
CDR3aa: CATSRTHLFNTGELFF

j_gene: TRBJ1-1
abundance: many
d_gene: TRBD1
v_gene: TRBV2
CDR3nt: TGTGCCAGCAGGGGGACAGGTACTGAAGCTTTCTTT
CDR3aa: CASRGTGTEAFF

j_gene: TRBJ2-3
abundance: many
d_gene: .
v_gene: TRBV6-5
CDR3nt: TGTGCCAGCAGTTACCTCGATAGACCGGGACTCGAGGCGTATTTT
CDR3aa: CASSYLDRPGLEAYF

j_gene: TRBJ1-4
abundance: many
d_gene: .
v_gene: TRBV28
CDR3nt: TGTGCCAGCAGTTCCACCATGGATGAAAAACTGTTTTTT
CDR3aa: CASSSTMDEKLFF

j_gene: TRBJ2-7
abundance: .
d_gene: .
v_gene: TRBV19
CDR3nt: TGTGCCAGTAGTATAGATTCCTTGGGCGGCTCCTACGAGCAGTACTTC
CDR3aa: CASSIDSLGGSYEQYF

j_gene: TRBJ1-5
abundance: few
d_gene: .
v_gene: TRBV15
CDR3nt: TGTGCCACCAGCAGAGAGGGACATCAATCTTATCAGCCCCAGCATTTT
CDR3aa: CATSREGHQSYQPQHF

j_gene: TRBJ1-6
abundance: many
d_gene: .
v_gene: TRBV20-1
CDR3nt: TGCAGTGCTAGTCTATTAGCGGCAGGAGACTCACCCCTCCACTTT
CDR3aa: CSASLLAAGDSPLHF

j_gene: TRBJ2-1
abundance: many
d_gene: .
v_gene: TRBV6-2/TRBV6-3
CDR3nt: TGTGCCAGCAGTTACCCCTACAATGAGCAGTTCTTC
CDR3aa: CASSYPYNEQFF

j_gene: TRBJ2-6
abundance: many
d_gene: .
v_gene: TRBV19
CDR3nt: TGTGCCAGTAGTACCGGGAGAACCGCCGGGGCCAACGTCCTGACTTTC
CDR3aa: CASSTGRTAGANVLTF

j_gene: TRBJ2-1
abundance: few
d_gene: TRBD1
v_gene: TRBV7-7
CDR3nt: TGTGCCAGCAGCCCAAACAGGGGGAAGGGCAATGAGCAGTTCTTC
CDR3aa: CASSPNRGKGNEQFF

j_gene: TRBJ2-7
abundance: many
d_gene: .
v_gene: TRBV28
CDR3nt: TGTGCCAGCAGCTCTCCCGGGACAGCGGGGATGGAGCAGTACTTC
CDR3aa: CASSSPGTAGMEQYF

j_gene: TRBJ2-7
abundance: many
d_gene: .
v_gene: TRBV7-2
CDR3nt: TGTGCCAGCAGTCCAGGAATTAGCTCCTACGAGCAGTACTTC
CDR3aa: CASSPGISSYEQYF

j_gene: TRBJ1-5
abundance: many
d_gene: .
v_gene: TRBV27
CDR3nt: TGTGCCAGCAGTTTATTGTGGGCAGTCAATCAGCCCCAGCATTTT
CDR3aa: CASSLLWAVNQPQHF

j_gene: TRBJ1-2
abundance: many
d_gene: TRBD1
v_gene: TRBV7-9
CDR3nt: TGTGCCAGCAGCACTCTCGGACAGGGTGTTTATGGCTACACCTTC
CDR3aa: CASSTLGQGVYGYTF

j_gene: TRBJ2-7
abundance: few
d_gene: .
v_gene: TRBV2
CDR3nt: TGTGCCAGCAGTGAATACCCAGACTCCTACGAGCAGTACTTC
CDR3aa: CASSEYPDSYEQYF

j_gene: TRBJ1-1
abundance: many
d_gene: TRBD1
v_gene: TRBV7-2
CDR3nt: TGTGCCAGCAGCTTACCAGGGACAGGACCGAACACTGAAGCTTTCTTT
CDR3aa: CASSLPGTGPNTEAFF

j_gene: TRBJ1-2
abundance: many
d_gene: .
v_gene: TRBV29-1
CDR3nt: TGCAGCGTTCCAGGGGAGAGTGGCTACACCTTC
CDR3aa: CSVPGESGYTF

j_gene: TRBJ2-2
abundance: many
d_gene: .
v_gene: TRBV7-9
CDR3nt: TGTGCCAGCAGCTTTCGCGAGACCGGGGAGCTGTTTTTT
CDR3aa: CASSFRETGELFF

j_gene: TRBJ1-1
abundance: many
d_gene: .
v_gene: TRBV4-1
CDR3nt: TGCGCCAGCAGCCAAGATCCTCCGGGCGGACTCATGAACACTGAAGCTTTCTTT
CDR3aa: CASSQDPPGGLMNTEAFF

j_gene: TRBJ2-1
abundance: .
d_gene: TRBD2
v_gene: TRBV28
CDR3nt: TGTGCCAGCACCCCTCGCGGGGGGGTTTACAATGAGCAGTTCTTC
CDR3aa: CASTPRGGVYNEQFF

j_gene: TRBJ2-6
abundance: many
d_gene: .
v_gene: TRBV15
CDR3nt: TGTGCCACCAGCAGATTGGGTTCTGGGGCCAACGTCCTGACTTTC
CDR3aa: CATSRLGSGANVLTF

j_gene: TRBJ1-1
abundance: few
d_gene: .
v_gene: TRBV29-1
CDR3nt: TGCAGCGTTCGGAGGGCGGGGGTGACTGAAGCTTTCTTT
CDR3aa: CSVRRAGVTEAFF

j_gene: TRBJ1-2
abundance: few
d_gene: TRBD1
v_gene: TRBV29-1
CDR3nt: TGCAGCGTTGAGGGTCCAGGGGGCATTTTAGGAGGCTACACCTTC
CDR3aa: CSVEGPGGILGGYTF